The present entry profiles one T cell receptor (beta chain) with its context. Antigen unknown. This entry comes from a study of cytomegalovirus exposure and HLA in healthy donors. The CDR3 has 16 residues. The germline gives CDR1 SGHVS, CDR2 FQNEAQ. V lost 2 bases and J lost 5, with 17 bases in between. The study drew the donors from its approximately 110-subject validation cohort, separate from the roughly 710-subject first cohort. General study points: The study listed around 150 cytomegalovirus-associated TCR beta chains.

Only in-frame clones appear in the TCRdb table, and some are missing; sequencing was by immunoSEQ multiplex PCR. The sample lists about 160,000 clones; about nine tenths were seen once. What was sequenced was PBMCs. The origin of this receptor is a young woman in good health and CMV-seropositive. The chain combines TRBV7-8 with TRBJ2-3, with D possibly TRBD1 on 6 matching bases. The CDR3 region is CASSLRVGATRDTQYF. The CDR3 nucleotides are TGTGCCAGCAGCTTAAGGGTGGGGGCTACCCGAGATACGCAGTATTTT. The variable domain in full, completed from reference TRBV7-8 and TRBJ2-3, reads GAGVSQSPRYKVAKRGQDVALRCDPISGHVSLFWYQQALGQGPEFLTYFQNEAQLDKSGLPSDRFFAERPEGSVSTLKIQRTQQEDSAVYLCASSLRVGATRDTQYFGPGTRLTVL.